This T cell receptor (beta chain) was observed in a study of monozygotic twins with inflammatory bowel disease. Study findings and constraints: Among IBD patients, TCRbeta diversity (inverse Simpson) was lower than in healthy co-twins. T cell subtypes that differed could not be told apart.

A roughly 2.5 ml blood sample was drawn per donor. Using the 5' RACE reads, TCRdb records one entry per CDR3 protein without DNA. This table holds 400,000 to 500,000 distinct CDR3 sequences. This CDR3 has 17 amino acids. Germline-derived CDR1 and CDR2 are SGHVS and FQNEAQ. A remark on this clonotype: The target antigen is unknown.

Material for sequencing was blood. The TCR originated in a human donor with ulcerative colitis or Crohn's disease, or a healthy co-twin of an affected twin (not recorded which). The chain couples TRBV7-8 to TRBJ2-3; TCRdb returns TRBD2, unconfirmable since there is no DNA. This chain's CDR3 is CASSLGVGSGRSDTQYF.